These 4 T cell receptor beta chains share one sample of origin, sequenced in a study of regulatory T cells in long-lasting Graves disease. Regarding time point: newly diagnosed GD, antithyroid drugs for less than 3 months. Construction of the TCR library relied on RNA isolated from PBMCs. Building of the TCR beta libraries involved iRepertoire HTBI primers and Arm-PCR of CDR3 regions. TCRdb itself ran the multiplex PCR reads through MiXCR, one entry per CDR3 protein. The sample includes hundreds of thousands of distinct CDR3 sequences, less than 20% seen only once; the top ten take 9.5% to 12%. The data were also submitted as part of a second study, on T cells in Graves' hyperthyroidism and ophthalmopathy.

The sample here was peripheral blood mononuclear cells (PBMCs), taken at new diagnosis, from a patient treated with antithyroid drugs. The receptor set was obtained from a woman under 40 with Graves disease.

In its sample, this clonotype was seen many times. The gene calls are TRBV29-1 and TRBJ2-5; the D gene is possibly TRBD1 (6 bases). The CDR3 totals 13 residues. Germline CDR1 and CDR2: SQVTM and ANQGSEA. V was cut by 3 bases and J by 1 base, with 9 bases left in between. The CDR3 reads CSVETGRQETQYF. The DNA of the CDR3 is TGCAGCGTTGAGACAGGTCGCCAAGAGACCCAGTACTTC. Drawing the rest from reference TRBV29-1 and TRBJ2-5, the complete variable domain is SAVISQKPSRDICQRGTSLTIQCQVDSQVTMMFWYRQQPGQSLTLIATANQGSEATYESGFVIDKFPISRPNLTFSTLTVSNMSPEDSSIYLCSVETGRQETQYFGPGTRLLVL.

Only a few counts were recorded for this clonotype. The DNA of the CDR3 is TGTGCCAGCGTCCTTGGCGGGACGAACACCGGGGAGCTGTTTTTT. Its protein is CASVLGGTNTGELFF. The rearrangement links TRBV6-1 to TRBJ2-2, with D tentatively TRBD2 (6 bases). Germline V gene data show CDR1 as MNHNS and CDR2 as SASEGT. V was clipped by 8 bases and J by 0 bases, with 13 bases between them. The CDR3 length is 15 residues.

The sample holds many counts of this clonotype. This sequence joins TRBV6-9 and TRBJ1-2; weak D call: TRBD1 (6 bases). There are 16 residues in the CDR3. In germline, CDR1 is MNHGY, CDR2 SVAAGI. Trimming stripped 3 bases from V and 3 bases from J, with 17 bases between. CDR3 loop: CASSYSSGQVDYGYTF. The CDR3 DNA sequence: TGTGCCAGCAGTTACTCCTCGGGACAAGTGGACTATGGCTACACCTTC.

The chain recombines TRBV4-3 with TRBJ2-5, with 13 positions matching TRBD2. In germline, CDR1 is LGHNA, CDR2 YSLEER. This CDR3 is 20 amino acids long. V gave up 4 bases and J gave up 5 bases; unmatched junction bases: 19. CDR3 sequence reads: CASSLLKRLAGGLWGETQYF. The CDR3 coding sequence is TGCGCCAGCAGCCTTCTAAAAAGACTAGCGGGAGGTTTATGGGGGGAGACCCAGTACTTC.